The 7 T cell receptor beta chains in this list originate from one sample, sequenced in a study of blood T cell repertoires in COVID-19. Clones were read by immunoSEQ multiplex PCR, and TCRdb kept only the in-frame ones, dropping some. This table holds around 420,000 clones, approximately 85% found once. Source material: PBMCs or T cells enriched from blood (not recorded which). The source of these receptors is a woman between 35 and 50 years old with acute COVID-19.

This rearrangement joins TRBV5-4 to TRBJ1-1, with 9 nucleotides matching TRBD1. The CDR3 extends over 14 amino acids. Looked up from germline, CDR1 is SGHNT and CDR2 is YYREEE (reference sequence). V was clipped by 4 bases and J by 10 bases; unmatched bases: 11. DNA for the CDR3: TGTGCCAGCAGCCCGTTGGACAGGGGTGATCTAGCTTTCTTT. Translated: CASSPLDRGDLAFF.

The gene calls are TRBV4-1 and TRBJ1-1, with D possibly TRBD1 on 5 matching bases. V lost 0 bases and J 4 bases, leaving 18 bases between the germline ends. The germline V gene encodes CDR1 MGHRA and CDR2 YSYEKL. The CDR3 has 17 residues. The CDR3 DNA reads TGCGCCAGCAGCCAAGATACCCCCCGGGGGGTTGTCACTGAAGCTTTCTTT. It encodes CASSQDTPRGVVTEAFF.

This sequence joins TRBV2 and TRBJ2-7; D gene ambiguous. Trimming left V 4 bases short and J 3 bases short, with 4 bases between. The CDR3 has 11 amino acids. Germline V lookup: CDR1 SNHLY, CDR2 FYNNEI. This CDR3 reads CASSVSYEQYF. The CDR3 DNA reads TGTGCCAGCAGTGTTAGCTACGAGCAGTACTTC. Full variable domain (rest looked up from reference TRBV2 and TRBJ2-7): EPEVTQTPSHQVTQMGQEVILRCVPISNHLYFYWYRQILGQKVEFLVSFYNNEISEKSEIFDDQFSVERPDGSNFTLKIRSTKLEDSAMYFCASSVSYEQYFGPGTRLTVT.

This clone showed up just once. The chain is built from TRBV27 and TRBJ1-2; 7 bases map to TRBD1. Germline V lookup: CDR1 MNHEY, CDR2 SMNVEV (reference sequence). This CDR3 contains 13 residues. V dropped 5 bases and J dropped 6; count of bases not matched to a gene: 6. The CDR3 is CASSHRGADGYTF. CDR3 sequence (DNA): TGTGCCAGCAGTCACAGGGGAGCCGATGGCTACACCTTC.

CDR3: CASSVGTGKNIQYF. The CDR3 DNA sequence: TGTGCCAGCAGCGTCGGGACAGGGAAGAACATTCAGTACTTC. The gene calls are TRBV9 and TRBJ2-4; 9 bases match TRBD1. The CDR3 contains 14 residues. V shed 2 bases, J shed 7 bases, and the junction held 4 bases outside the gene matches. In germline, CDR1 is SGDLS, CDR2 YYNGEE. The full variable domain, rest sourced from reference TRBV9 and TRBJ2-4, is DSGVTQTPKHLITATGQRVTLRCSPRSGDLSVYWYQQSLDQGLQFLIQYYNGEERAKGNILERFSAQQFPDLHSELNLSSLELGDSALYFCASSVGTGKNIQYFGAGTRLSVL.

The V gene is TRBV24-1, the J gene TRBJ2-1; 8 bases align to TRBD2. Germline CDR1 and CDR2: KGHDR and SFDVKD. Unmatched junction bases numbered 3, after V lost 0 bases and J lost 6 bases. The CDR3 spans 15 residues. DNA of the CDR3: TGTGCCACCAGTGATTTGGGCGGGGGGCCCAATGAGCAGTTCTTC. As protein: CATSDLGGGPNEQFF.

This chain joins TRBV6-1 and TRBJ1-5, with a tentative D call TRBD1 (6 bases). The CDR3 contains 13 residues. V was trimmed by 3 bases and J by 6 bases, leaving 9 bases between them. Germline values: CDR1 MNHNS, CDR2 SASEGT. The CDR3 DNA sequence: TGTGCCAGCAGTGAGTCAGGGGTTCAGCCCCAGCATTTT. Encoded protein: CASSESGVQPQHF.